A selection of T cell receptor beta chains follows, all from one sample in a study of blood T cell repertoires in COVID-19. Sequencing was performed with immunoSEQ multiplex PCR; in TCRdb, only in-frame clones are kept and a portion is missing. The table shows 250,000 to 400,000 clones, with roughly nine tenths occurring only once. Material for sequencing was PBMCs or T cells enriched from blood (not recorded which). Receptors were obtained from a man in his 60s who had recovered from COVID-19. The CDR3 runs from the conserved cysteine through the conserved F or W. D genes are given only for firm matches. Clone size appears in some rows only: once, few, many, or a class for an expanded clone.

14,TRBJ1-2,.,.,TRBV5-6,TGTGCCAGCAGCTTGAGGGACCTGCGGGACGGCTACACCTTC,CASSLRDLRDGYTF
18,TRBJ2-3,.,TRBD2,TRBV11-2,TGTGCCAGCAGCTTACTCGCGGGAGGCCTCCAGAGCACAGATACGCAGTATTTT,CASSLLAGGLQSTDTQYF
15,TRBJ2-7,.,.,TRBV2,TGTGCCACCAAACAGGGGGAGGGACGAACCTACGAGCAGTACTTC,CATKQGEGRTYEQYF
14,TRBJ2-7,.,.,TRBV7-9,TGTGCCAGCAGCGGCCCGACGGGAACCTACGAGCAGTACTTC,CASSGPTGTYEQYF
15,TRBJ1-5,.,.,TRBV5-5,TGTGCCAGCAGCGTACAGGGAAGAAGCAATCAGCCCCAGCATTTT,CASSVQGRSNQPQHF
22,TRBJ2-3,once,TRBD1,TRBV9,TGTGCCAGCAGCGTAGACTCCCCCCCGAGGGGGCTAGTATTCCGCCACACAGATACGCAGTATTTT,CASSVDSPPRGLVFRHTDTQYF
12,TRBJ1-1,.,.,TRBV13,TGTGCCAGCAGCTTGGGGGCCTGGGAAGCTTTCTTT,CASSLGAWEAFF
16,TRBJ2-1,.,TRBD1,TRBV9,TGTGCCAGCAGTTACGCCGGGACAGTCTCCTACAATGAGCAGTTCTTC,CASSYAGTVSYNEQFF
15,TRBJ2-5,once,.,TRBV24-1,TGTGCCACCAGTGATTTGGGCAGGGGGAGGGAGACCCAGTACTTC,CATSDLGRGRETQYF
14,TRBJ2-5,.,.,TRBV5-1,TGCGCCAGCAGCTTGGGTAGCGCCGAAGAGACCCAGTACTTC,CASSLGSAEETQYF
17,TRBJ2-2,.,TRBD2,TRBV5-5,TGTGCCAGCAGCTTTGGGACTAGCGGGGTAAACACCGGGGAGCTGTTTTTT,CASSFGTSGVNTGELFF
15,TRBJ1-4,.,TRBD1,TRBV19,TGTGCCAGTAGTACCAACCGGGACAGGGACGAAAAACTGTTTTTT,CASSTNRDRDEKLFF
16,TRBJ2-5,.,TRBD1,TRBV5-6,TGTGCCAGCAGCTTGGCCGGGACAGGGTTCGCGGAGACCCAGTACTTC,CASSLAGTGFAETQYF
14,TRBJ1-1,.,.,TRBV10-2,TGCGCCAGCGGCGCCTTACAGGGAATCACTGAAGCTTTCTTT,CASGALQGITEAFF
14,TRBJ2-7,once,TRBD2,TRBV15,TGTGCCACCACCCGTGCCGCGGGAGCCGGGGAGCAGTACTTC,CATTRAAGAGEQYF
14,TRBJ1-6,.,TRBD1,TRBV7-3,TGTGCCAGCAGCTGGACAGGGCCAGGCTCACCCCTCCACTTT,CASSWTGPGSPLHF
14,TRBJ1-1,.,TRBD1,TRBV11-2,TGTGCCAGCAGCGCGGCGACAGGGGCCACTGAAGCTTTCTTT,CASSAATGATEAFF
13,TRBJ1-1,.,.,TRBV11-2,TGTGCCAGCAGCTTAAGGTGGGGGGTGGGAGCTTTCTTT,CASSLRWGVGAFF
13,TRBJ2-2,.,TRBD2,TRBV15,TGTGCCACCAGCGGGACTAGCTCCGGGGAGCTGTTTTTT,CATSGTSSGELFF
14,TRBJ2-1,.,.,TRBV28,TGTGCCAGCGGCGGACGGGACACCTACAATGAGCAGTTCTTC,CASGGRDTYNEQFF
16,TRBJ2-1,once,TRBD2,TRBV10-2,TGCGCCAGCAACCCCCGGAGTAGCGGGCGGGACAATGAGCAGTTCTTC,CASNPRSSGRDNEQFF
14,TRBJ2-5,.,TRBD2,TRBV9,TGTGCCAGCAGCGTTGGCGGGGGAAAAGAGACCCAGTACTTC,CASSVGGGKETQYF